This TCR beta chain was observed in a study of identical twins. TCRdb fed the 5' RACE reads into MiXCR, producing one record per CDR3 protein. The sample consists of 700,000 or so distinct CDR3 sequences, 8.6% of them appearing once. The CDR3 consists of 17 residues. V lost 3 bases, J lost 2 bases, and 17 bases lay in between. Germline values: CDR1 LGHDT, CDR2 YNNKEL (reference sequence). Overall study findings and caveats: Abundant beta clonotypes from cord blood had fewer insertions, unlike memory repertoires, which showed none.

This clonotype has a handful of counts. Its target is unknown. The same specimen was also included in a second study, on yellow fever vaccine responses in identical twins.

The receptor's source is a woman in her late teens or twenties in good health. Specimen: PBMCs. The chain carries TRBV3-1 and TRBJ1-5; D may be TRBD1 (6 bases). The CDR3 loop reads CASSQAHQGSRNQPQHF. CDR3 DNA: TGTGCCAGCAGCCAGGCTCATCAGGGGTCGCGCAATCAGCCCCAGCATTTT.